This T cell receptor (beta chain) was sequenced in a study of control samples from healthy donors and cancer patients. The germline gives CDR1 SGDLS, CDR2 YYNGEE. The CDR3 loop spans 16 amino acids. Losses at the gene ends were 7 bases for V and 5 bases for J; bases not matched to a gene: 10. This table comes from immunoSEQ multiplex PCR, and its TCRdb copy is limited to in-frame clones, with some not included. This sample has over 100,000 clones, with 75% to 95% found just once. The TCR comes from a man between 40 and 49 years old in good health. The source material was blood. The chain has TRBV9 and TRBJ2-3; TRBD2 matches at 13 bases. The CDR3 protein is CASDKTGTSGIDTQYF. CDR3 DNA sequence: TGTGCCAGCGATAAAACCGGGACTAGCGGGATAGATACGCAGTATTTT.